These T cell receptor beta chains were read from a single sample in a study of CD8 T cells in Susac syndrome. TCRdb re-called the immunoSEQ multiplex PCR reads through MiXCR, storing one row per CDR3 protein. The sample lists some 130,000 distinct CDR3 sequences; about 95% were seen once. The material sequenced was CD8+ T cells from PBMCs. The source of these receptors is a human donor with Susac syndrome. The CDR3 runs from the conserved cysteine through the conserved F or W. D genes are given only for firm matches. Rows give clone size only sometimes, using once, few, many, or a class for an expanded clone.

d_gene,abundance,len,v_gene,j_gene,CDR3aa,CDR3nt
NA,NA,14,TRBV7-9,TRBJ1-2,CASSLVAIPDGYTF,TGTGCCAGCAGCTTAGTGGCCATCCCGGACGGCTACACCTTC
NA,few,16,TRBV14,TRBJ1-1,CASSQDLGFMNTEAFF,TGTGCCAGCAGCCAAGACCTGGGGTTCATGAACACTGAAGCTTTTTTT
NA,NA,13,TRBV12-3/TRBV12-4,TRBJ1-5,CASSDSSNQPQHF,TGTGCCAGCAGCGACAGTAGCAATCAGCCCCAGCATTTT
NA,NA,14,TRBV29-1,TRBJ2-7,CSVEDNGGSYEQYF,TGCAGCGTTGAAGATAACGGCGGAAGCTACGAGCAGTACTTC
NA,NA,14,TRBV27,TRBJ2-7,CASSITGSSYEQYF,TGTGCCAGCAGTATCACAGGGTCCTCCTACGAGCAGTACTTC
NA,once,11,TRBV29-1,TRBJ1-2,CSVRTASDYTF,TGCAGCGTTCGGACCGCGTCGGACTACACCTTC
TRBD1,NA,14,TRBV28,TRBJ2-1,CASQLDRGYNEQFF,TGTGCCAGCCAGCTCGACAGGGGCTACAATGAGCAGTTCTTC
NA,NA,17,TRBV4-1,TRBJ2-6,CASSQGDWGTGANVLTF,TGCGCCAGCAGCCAAGGTGATTGGGGAACTGGGGCCAACGTCCTGACTTTC
NA,NA,12,TRBV24-1,TRBJ1-2,CATREENYGYTF,TGTGCCACCCGGGAGGAGAACTATGGCTACACCTTC
TRBD2,once,15,TRBV7-8,TRBJ2-5,CASTWKREGLETQYF,TGTGCCAGCACTTGGAAGCGGGAGGGCCTCGAGACCCAGTACTTC
TRBD2,NA,15,TRBV7-8,TRBJ2-1,CASSSPGRGINEQFF,TGTGCCAGCAGCTCCCCGGGGCGGGGGATCAATGAGCAGTTCTTC
NA,once,16,TRBV28,TRBJ2-3,CASSSTSRESGDTQYF,TGTGCCAGCAGTTCTACCTCTCGGGAGTCAGGGGATACGCAGTATTTT
NA,NA,14,TRBV18,TRBJ1-2,CASSPPAGFNGYTF,TGTGCCAGCTCACCACCAGCCGGGTTTAATGGCTACACCTTC
NA,NA,12,TRBV12-3/TRBV12-4,TRBJ2-7,CASGRSSYEQYF,TGTGCCAGCGGTAGGAGCTCCTACGAGCAGTACTTC
TRBD1,once,13,TRBV6-6,TRBJ2-5,CASRGDSQETQYF,TGTGCCAGCAGGGGGGACAGCCAAGAGACCCAGTACTTC
TRBD1,NA,17,TRBV5-1,TRBJ2-4,CASSSGTGGLTKNIQYF,TGCGCCAGCAGCTCCGGGACAGGGGGTTTAACCAAAAACATTCAGTACTTC
NA,NA,11,TRBV5-6,TRBJ2-7,CASSLALEQYF,TGTGCCAGCAGCTTGGCCCTTGAGCAGTACTTC
TRBD2,NA,13,TRBV12-3/TRBV12-4,TRBJ2-7,CASSLGRELEQYF,TGTGCCAGCAGTTTAGGGCGGGAGCTCGAGCAGTACTTC
NA,NA,14,TRBV5-6,TRBJ1-1,CASRGGQLNTEAFF,TGTGCCAGCAGGGGAGGACAGCTGAACACTGAAGCTTTCTTT
TRBD1,NA,15,TRBV12-3/TRBV12-4,TRBJ2-5,CASSQLGTAQETQYF,TGTGCCAGCAGTCAACTCGGGACAGCACAAGAGACCCAGTACTTC
TRBD2,NA,18,TRBV27,TRBJ2-1,CASGTPLAGGLADNEQFF,TGTGCCAGCGGTACCCCACTAGCGGGAGGGCTGGCGGACAATGAGCAGTTCTTC
NA,NA,13,TRBV5-4,TRBJ2-2,CASSPFVSGELFF,TGTGCCAGCAGCCCCTTTGTGTCCGGGGAGCTGTTTTTT
TRBD1,NA,18,TRBV9,TRBJ2-2,CASSDPITGGANTGELFF,TGTGCCAGCAGCGACCCCATAACAGGGGGCGCGAACACCGGGGAGCTGTTTTTT
NA,NA,13,TRBV7-9,TRBJ1-1,CASSPPVGTEAFF,TGTGCCAGCAGCCCCCCCGTTGGGACTGAAGCTTTCTTT
TRBD2,NA,21,TRBV6-5,TRBJ2-1,CASSYSEPLLAGGGDYNEQFF,TGTGCCAGCAGTTACTCGGAACCTCTTCTAGCGGGAGGGGGGGATTACAATGAGCAGTTCTTC
TRBD1,NA,14,TRBV7-3,TRBJ2-7,CASSLTGGASEQYF,TGTGCCAGCAGCTTAACAGGGGGCGCTTCCGAGCAGTACTTC
NA,NA,14,TRBV13,TRBJ2-7,CASRDSEELAEQYF,TGTGCCAGCAGAGATAGCGAGGAGCTCGCCGAGCAGTACTTC
TRBD1,NA,14,TRBV20-1,TRBJ2-7,CSAPDRGVGHEQYF,TGCAGTGCTCCCGACAGGGGAGTCGGACACGAGCAGTACTTC
NA,NA,16,TRBV5-1,TRBJ2-3,CASSPGGQPSTDTQYF,TGCGCCAGCAGCCCCGGGGGACAGCCGAGCACAGATACGCAGTATTTT
NA,once,14,TRBV30,TRBJ1-1,CAWSSGSRDAEAFF,TGTGCCTGGAGTTCTGGCAGCCGCGACGCTGAAGCTTTCTTT
NA,NA,16,TRBV5-1,TRBJ2-7,CASSLAVSNGPYEQYF,TGCGCCAGCAGCTTGGCCGTCAGCAATGGCCCCTACGAGCAGTACTTC
TRBD2,NA,18,TRBV9,TRBJ2-3,CASSYPRGGTSGTDTQYF,TGTGCCAGCAGCTACCCCCGGGGGGGGACTAGCGGCACAGATACGCAGTATTTT
NA,NA,14,TRBV12-3/TRBV12-4,TRBJ2-3,CASSWGGRADTQYF,TGTGCCAGCAGTTGGGGCGGGCGCGCAGATACGCAGTATTTT
NA,NA,15,TRBV29-1,TRBJ1-2,CSVEDQARDSDGYTF,TGCAGCGTTGAAGATCAGGCCAGGGATTCCGATGGCTACACCTTC
NA,NA,16,TRBV3-1,TRBJ2-5,CASSPATRSYQETQYF,TGTGCCAGCAGCCCGGCGACTAGATCGTACCAAGAGACCCAGTACTTC
TRBD2,once,18,TRBV20-1,TRBJ2-5,CSARVIGTSGSVGETQYF,TGCAGTGCTAGAGTGATTGGGACTAGCGGGAGTGTTGGGGAGACCCAGTACTTC
TRBD2,NA,13,TRBV29-1,TRBJ2-7,CSVEEGFGREQYF,TGCAGCGTTGAAGAAGGGTTCGGGAGGGAGCAGTACTTC
TRBD2,NA,14,TRBV3-1,TRBJ2-7,CASSQRLADYEQYF,TGTGCCAGCAGCCAAAGACTAGCGGACTACGAGCAGTACTTC
TRBD2,NA,14,TRBV28,TRBJ2-1,CAILPTGGVHEQFF,TGTGCCATCCTGCCGACGGGAGGGGTGCATGAGCAGTTCTTC
NA,NA,15,TRBV28,TRBJ2-3,CASSRPGEGTDTQYF,TGTGCCAGCAGCCGACCGGGAGAGGGGACAGATACGCAGTATTTT
NA,NA,11,TRBV9,TRBJ2-1,CASSAETEQFF,TGTGCCAGCAGCGCCGAGACTGAGCAGTTCTTC
NA,NA,16,TRBV20-1,TRBJ1-1,CSARDYSMGLTAEAFF,TGCAGTGCTAGAGATTACAGCATGGGGCTTACGGCTGAAGCTTTCTTT
NA,NA,11,TRBV29-1,TRBJ1-2,CSVETGYGYTF,TGCAGCGTTGAAACAGGGTATGGCTACACCTTC
TRBD1,NA,13,TRBV7-9,TRBJ1-2,CASSFSTGVGYTF,TGTGCCAGCAGCTTCTCGACAGGGGTAGGCTACACCTTC
TRBD2,NA,16,TRBV7-6,TRBJ2-1,CASSFTPGLDHNEQFF,TGTGCCAGCAGCTTTACACCGGGACTAGATCACAATGAGCAGTTCTTC
NA,once,13,TRBV27,TRBJ1-4,CASSLGFGEKLFF,TGTGCCAGCAGTTTAGGCTTCGGGGAAAAACTGTTTTTT
NA,NA,13,TRBV20-1,TRBJ2-1,CSAHLAVYNEQFF,TGCAGTGCTCACTTAGCGGTATACAATGAGCAGTTCTTC
NA,NA,15,TRBV12-3/TRBV12-4,TRBJ2-3,CASSLGRASTDTQYF,TGTGCCAGCAGTTTAGGGCGGGCTAGCACAGATACGCAGTATTTT
NA,NA,11,TRBV28,TRBJ2-2,CAGWGGGELFF,TGTGCCGGCTGGGGAGGAGGGGAGCTGTTTTTT
NA,NA,15,TRBV11-2,TRBJ2-3,CASSPTTGGTDTQYF,TGTGCCAGCAGCCCGACGACGGGAGGCACAGATACGCAGTATTTT
NA,NA,16,TRBV5-1,TRBJ1-2,CASSFAGTGNRDGYTF,TGCGCCAGCAGCTTTGCCGGGACGGGCAACAGGGATGGCTACACCTTC
NA,NA,14,TRBV20-1,TRBJ2-2,CSASASDNTGELFF,TGCAGTGCTAGCGCTAGCGACAACACCGGGGAGCTGTTTTTT
TRBD1,NA,15,TRBV5-6,TRBJ1-4,CASSYLTGSNEKLFF,TGTGCCAGCAGCTACCTGACAGGGAGCAATGAAAAACTGTTTTTT
NA,NA,15,TRBV27,TRBJ2-1,CASSLRGTSYNEQFF,TGTGCCAGCAGTTTAAGAGGGACGAGCTACAATGAGCAGTTCTTC
NA,NA,15,TRBV7-3,TRBJ2-5,CASSLRAAPGETQYF,TGTGCCAGCAGCTTAAGGGCCGCCCCCGGGGAGACCCAGTACTTC
NA,NA,16,TRBV28,TRBJ2-3,CASTPWGEISPDTQYF,TGTGCCAGCACCCCCTGGGGGGAAATCAGCCCAGATACGCAGTATTTT